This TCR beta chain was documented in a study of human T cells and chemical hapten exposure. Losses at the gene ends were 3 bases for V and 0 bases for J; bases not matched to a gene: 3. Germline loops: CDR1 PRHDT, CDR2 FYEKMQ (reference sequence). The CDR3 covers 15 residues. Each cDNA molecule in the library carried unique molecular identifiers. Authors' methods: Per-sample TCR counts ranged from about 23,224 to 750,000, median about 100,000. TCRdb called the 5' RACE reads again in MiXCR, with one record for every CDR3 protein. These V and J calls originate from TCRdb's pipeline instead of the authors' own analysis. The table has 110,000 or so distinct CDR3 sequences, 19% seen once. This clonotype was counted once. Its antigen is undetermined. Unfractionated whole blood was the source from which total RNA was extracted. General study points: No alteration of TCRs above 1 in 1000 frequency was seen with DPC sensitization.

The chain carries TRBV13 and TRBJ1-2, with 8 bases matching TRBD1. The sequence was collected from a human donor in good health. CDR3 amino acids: CASSFQGAANYGYTF. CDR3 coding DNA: TGTGCCAGCAGCTTCCAGGGGGCAGCTAACTATGGCTACACCTTC.